This TCR beta chain was profiled in a study of blood T cell repertoires in COVID-19. Study at large: The United States, Italy and Spain provided the acute and convalescent COVID-19 samples. T cells, B-cell-depleted T cells, or PBMCs provided the cDNA or gDNA that served as material.

Germline CDR1 and CDR2: SGHDN and FVKESK. This CDR3 region has 16 residues. The J segment lost 6 bases and the V segment lost 2 bases, leaving 4 bases of the junction unmatched. Some clones are missing from TCRdb's copy, which holds only in-frame ones; the method was immunoSEQ multiplex PCR. The data contain tens of thousands of clones, about three quarters of them singletons. This chain links TRBV14 with TRBJ2-3, with 14 bases aligning to TRBD2. The sample consisted of peripheral blood. The sequence was obtained from a human donor in a cohort sampled during active COVID-19. CDR3: CASSQRLAGGTDTQYF. The CDR3 DNA reads TGTGCCAGCAGCCAAAGACTAGCGGGAGGGACGGATACGCAGTATTTT.